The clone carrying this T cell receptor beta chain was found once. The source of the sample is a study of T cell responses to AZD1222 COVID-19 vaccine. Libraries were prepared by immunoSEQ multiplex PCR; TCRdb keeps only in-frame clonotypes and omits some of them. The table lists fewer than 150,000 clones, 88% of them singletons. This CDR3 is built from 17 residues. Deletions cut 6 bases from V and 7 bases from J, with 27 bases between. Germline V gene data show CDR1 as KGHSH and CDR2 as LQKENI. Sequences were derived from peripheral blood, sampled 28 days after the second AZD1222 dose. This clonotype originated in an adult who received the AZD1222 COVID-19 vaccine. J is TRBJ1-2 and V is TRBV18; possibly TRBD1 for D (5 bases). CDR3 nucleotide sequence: TGTGCCAGCTCGCCAACCGGTGGCCTTGGGGAAGGGGTTGGCTACACCTTC. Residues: CASSPTGGLGEGVGYTF. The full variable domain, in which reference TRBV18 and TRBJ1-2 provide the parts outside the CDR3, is NAGVMQNPRHLVRRRGQEARLRCSPMKGHSHVYWYRQLPEEGLKFMVYLQKENIIDESGMPKERFSAEFPKEGPSILRIQQVVRGDSAAYFCASSPTGGLGEGVGYTFGSGTRLTVV.